This T cell receptor beta chain was obtained from a study of CD8 T cells in ankylosing spondylitis. Study outcomes and limitations: Ankylosing spondylitis blood appeared to carry a characteristic TCR beta motif of several highly homologous variants.

This clonotype was detected many times. Its antigen is as yet unknown. The CDR3 has 15 residues. Germline V gives CDR1 SGHRS, CDR2 YFSETQ. J was trimmed by 2 bases and V by 2 bases; bases with no gene match: 5. Libraries of TCR beta came from quantitative 5'-RACE with molecular barcodes. TCRdb used MiXCR to reprocess the 5' RACE reads, holding one entry per CDR3 protein. Of about 340,000 distinct CDR3 sequences listed, roughly 14% are singletons. Material for sequencing was blood, either unsorted or a sorted T cell fraction (not recorded which). The origin of this receptor is a male donor with ankylosing spondylitis or in good health (not recorded which). The gene calls are TRBV5-1 and TRBJ2-3; 7 bases fit TRBD1. The CDR3 spells CASSLGQANTDTQYF. DNA for the CDR3: TGCGCCAGCAGCTTAGGACAGGCAAACACAGATACGCAGTATTTT.